This T cell receptor (beta chain) was found in a study of response to subunit inactivated influenza vaccine. Each CDR3 protein gets one entry after TCRdb re-called the RT-PCR reads with MiXCR. The top ten clones hold roughly a tenth of a sample with about 180,000 distinct CDR3 sequences, about 10% of them seen once. This clonotype was observed many times. The receptor comes from a man in his fifties or sixties who received an inactivated influenza vaccine. The input for sequencing was non-naive T cells sorted from PBMCs, taken on the day of vaccination.

CDR3 loop: CSAPPPSTDTQYF. Here the CDR3 DNA reads TGCAGTGCCCCCCCCCCGAGCACAGATACGCAGTATTTT. This chain joins TRBV20-1 and TRBJ2-3; D unresolved. Germline CDR1 is DFQATT and CDR2 is SNEGSKA (reference sequence). Trimming removed 6 bases at V and 0 bases at J, with 10 bases between. The CDR3 covers 13 residues.